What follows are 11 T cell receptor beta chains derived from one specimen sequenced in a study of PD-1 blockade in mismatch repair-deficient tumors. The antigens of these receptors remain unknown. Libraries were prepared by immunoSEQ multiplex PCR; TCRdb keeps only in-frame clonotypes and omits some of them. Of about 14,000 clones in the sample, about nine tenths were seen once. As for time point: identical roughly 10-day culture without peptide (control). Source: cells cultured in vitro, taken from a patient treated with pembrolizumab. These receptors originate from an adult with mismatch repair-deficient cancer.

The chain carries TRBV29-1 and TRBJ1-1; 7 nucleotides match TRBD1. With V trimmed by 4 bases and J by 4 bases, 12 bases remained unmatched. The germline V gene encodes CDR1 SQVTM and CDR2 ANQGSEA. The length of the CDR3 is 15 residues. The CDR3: CSVVSARQGITEAFF. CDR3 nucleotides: TGCAGCGTTGTTTCCGCGAGACAGGGAATCACTGAAGCTTTCTTT.

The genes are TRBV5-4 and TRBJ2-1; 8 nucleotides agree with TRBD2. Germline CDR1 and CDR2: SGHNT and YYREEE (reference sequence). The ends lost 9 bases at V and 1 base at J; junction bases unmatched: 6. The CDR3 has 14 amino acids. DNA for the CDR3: TGTGCCACCAAGCGGGAGCGATCCTACAATGAGCAGTTCTTC. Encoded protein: CATKRERSYNEQFF.

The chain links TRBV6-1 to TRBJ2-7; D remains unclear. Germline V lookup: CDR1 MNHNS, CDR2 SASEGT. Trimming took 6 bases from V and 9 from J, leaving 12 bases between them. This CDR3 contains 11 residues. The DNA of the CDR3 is TGTGCCAGCAGCCTCTCCCCAAGGCAGTACTTC. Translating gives CASSLSPRQYF.

The CDR3 bases are TGTGCCAGCAGTGAAACTGGGCAGGGCCTGGACTATGGCTACACCTTC. Protein sequence: CASSETGQGLDYGYTF. The rearrangement joins TRBV2 to TRBJ1-2; TRBD1 is a possible D gene (5 bases). The CDR3 contains 16 residues. Germline V lookup: CDR1 SNHLY, CDR2 FYNNEI. Trimming took 2 bases from V and 3 from J, leaving 16 bases between them.

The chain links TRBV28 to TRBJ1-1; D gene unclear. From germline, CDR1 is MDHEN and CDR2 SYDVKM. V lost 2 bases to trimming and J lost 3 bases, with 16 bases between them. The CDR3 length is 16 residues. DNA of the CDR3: TGTGCCAGCAGTTTAGCGGCCTTAATACGGGACACTGAAGCTTTCTTT. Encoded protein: CASSLAALIRDTEAFF.

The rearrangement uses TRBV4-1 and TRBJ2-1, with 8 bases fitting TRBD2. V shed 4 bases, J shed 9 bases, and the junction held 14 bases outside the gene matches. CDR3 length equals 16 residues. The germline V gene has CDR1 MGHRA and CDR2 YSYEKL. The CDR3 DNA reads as TGCGCCAGCAGCCCCCGGGGGGGGAGGGCCTTGACTGAGCAGTTCTTC. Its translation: CASSPRGGRALTEQFF.

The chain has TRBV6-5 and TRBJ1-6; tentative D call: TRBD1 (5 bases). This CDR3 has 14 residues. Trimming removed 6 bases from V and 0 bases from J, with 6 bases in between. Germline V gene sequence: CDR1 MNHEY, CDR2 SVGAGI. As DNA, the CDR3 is TGTGCCAGCAGCAGGGACTCCTATAATTCACCCCTCCACTTT. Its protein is CASSRDSYNSPLHF.

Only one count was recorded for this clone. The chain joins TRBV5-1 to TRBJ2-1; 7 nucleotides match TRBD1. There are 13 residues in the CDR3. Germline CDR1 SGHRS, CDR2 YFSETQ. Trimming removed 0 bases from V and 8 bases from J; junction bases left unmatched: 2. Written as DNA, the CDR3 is TGCGCCAGCAGCTTGGAAACAGGGGATGAGCAGTTCTTC. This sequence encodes CASSLETGDEQFF.

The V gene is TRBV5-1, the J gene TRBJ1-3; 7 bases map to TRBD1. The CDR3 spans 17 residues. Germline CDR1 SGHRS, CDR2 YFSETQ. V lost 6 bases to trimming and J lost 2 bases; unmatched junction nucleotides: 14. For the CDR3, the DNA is TGCGCCAGCACCCAGACAGGGCCTCCCGTGCCTGGAAACACCATATATTTT. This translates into CASTQTGPPVPGNTIYF.

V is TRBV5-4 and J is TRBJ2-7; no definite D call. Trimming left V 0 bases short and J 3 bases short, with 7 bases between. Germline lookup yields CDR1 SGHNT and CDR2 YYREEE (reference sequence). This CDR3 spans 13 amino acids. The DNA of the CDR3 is TGTGCCAGCAGCTTGGGGGCCAACTACGAGCAGTACTTC. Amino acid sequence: CASSLGANYEQYF.

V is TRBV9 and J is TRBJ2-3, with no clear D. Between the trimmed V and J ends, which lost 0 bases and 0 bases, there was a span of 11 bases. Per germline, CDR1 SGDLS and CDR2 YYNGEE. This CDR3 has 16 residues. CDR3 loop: CASSVAPSASTDTQYF. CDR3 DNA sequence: TGTGCCAGCAGCGTAGCCCCCAGCGCTAGCACAGATACGCAGTATTTT.